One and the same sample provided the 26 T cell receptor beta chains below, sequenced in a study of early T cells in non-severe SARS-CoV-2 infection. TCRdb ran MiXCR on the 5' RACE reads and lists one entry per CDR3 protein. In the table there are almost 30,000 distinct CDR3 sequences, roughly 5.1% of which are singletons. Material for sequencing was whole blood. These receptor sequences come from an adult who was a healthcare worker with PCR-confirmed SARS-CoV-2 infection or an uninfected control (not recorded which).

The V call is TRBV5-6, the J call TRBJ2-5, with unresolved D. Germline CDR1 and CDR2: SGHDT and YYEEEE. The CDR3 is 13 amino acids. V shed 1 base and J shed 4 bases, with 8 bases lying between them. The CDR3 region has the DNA TGTGCCAGCAGCTTGAGGTCGCTAGAGACCCAGTACTTC. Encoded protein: CASSLRSLETQYF. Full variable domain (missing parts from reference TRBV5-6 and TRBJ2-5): DAGVTQSPTHLIKTRGQQVTLRCSPKSGHDTVSWYQQALGQGPQFIFQYYEEEERQRGNFPDRFSGHQFPNYSSELNVNALLLGDSALYLCASSLRSLETQYFGPGTRLLVL.

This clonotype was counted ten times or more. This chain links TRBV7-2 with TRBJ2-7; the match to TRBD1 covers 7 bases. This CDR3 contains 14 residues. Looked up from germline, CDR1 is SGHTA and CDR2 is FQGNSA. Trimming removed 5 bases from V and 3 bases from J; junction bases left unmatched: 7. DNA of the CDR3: TGTGCCAGCAGCCCCAGACAGGGCCTCTACGAGCAGTACTTC. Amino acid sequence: CASSPRQGLYEQYF.

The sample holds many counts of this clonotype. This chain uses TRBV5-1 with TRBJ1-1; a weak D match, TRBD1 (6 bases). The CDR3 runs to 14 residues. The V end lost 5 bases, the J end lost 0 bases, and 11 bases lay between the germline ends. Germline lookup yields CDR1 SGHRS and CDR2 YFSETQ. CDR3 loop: CASRMDSMNTEAFF. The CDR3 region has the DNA TGCGCCAGCAGGATGGACAGTATGAACACTGAAGCTTTCTTT.

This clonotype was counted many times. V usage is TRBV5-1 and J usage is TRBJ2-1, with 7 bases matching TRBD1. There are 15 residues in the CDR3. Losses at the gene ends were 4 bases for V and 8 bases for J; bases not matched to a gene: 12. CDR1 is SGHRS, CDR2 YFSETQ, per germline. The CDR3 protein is CASSKGQVVGDEQFF. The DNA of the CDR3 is TGCGCCAGCAGCAAAGGACAGGTGGTCGGAGATGAGCAGTTCTTC.

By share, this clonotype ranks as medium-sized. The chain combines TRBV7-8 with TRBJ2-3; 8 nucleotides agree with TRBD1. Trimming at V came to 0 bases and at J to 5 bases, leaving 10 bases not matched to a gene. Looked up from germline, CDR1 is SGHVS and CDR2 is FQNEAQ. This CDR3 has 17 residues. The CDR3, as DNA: TGTGCCAGCAGCTTAGCGTGGTTGGACAGGGCACAAGATACGCAGTATTTT. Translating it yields CASSLAWLDRAQDTQYF.

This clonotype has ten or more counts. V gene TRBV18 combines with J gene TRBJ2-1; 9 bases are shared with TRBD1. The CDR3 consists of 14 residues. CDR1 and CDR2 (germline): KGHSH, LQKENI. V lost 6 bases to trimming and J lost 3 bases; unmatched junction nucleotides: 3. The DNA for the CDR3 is TGTGCCAGCTCGTCGGGACAGGGCTACAATGAGCAGTTCTTC. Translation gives CASSSGQGYNEQFF. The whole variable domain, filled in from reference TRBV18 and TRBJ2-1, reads NAGVMQNPRHLVRRRGQEARLRCSPMKGHSHVYWYRQLPEEGLKFMVYLQKENIIDESGMPKERFSAEFPKEGPSILRIQQVVRGDSAAYFCASSSGQGYNEQFFGPGTRLTVL.

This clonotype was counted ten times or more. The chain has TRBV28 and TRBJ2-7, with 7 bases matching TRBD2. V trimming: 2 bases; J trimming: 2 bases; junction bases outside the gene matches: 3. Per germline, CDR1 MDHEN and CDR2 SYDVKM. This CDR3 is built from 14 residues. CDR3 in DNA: TGTGCCAGCAGTTTAGCGGGAGAAGCCTACGAGCAGTACTTC. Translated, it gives CASSLAGEAYEQYF. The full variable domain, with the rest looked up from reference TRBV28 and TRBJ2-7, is DVKVTQSSRYLVKRTGEKVFLECVQDMDHENMFWYRQDPGLGLRLIYFSYDVKMKEKGDIPEGYSVSREKKERFSLILESASTNQTSMYLCASSLAGEAYEQYFGPGTRLTVT.

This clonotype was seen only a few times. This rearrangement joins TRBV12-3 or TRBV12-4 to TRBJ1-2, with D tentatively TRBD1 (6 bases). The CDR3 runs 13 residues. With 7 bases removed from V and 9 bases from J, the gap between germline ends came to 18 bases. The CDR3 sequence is CASTALRGTSYTF. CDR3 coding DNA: TGTGCCAGCACCGCTTTGAGGGGGACAAGCTACACCTTC.

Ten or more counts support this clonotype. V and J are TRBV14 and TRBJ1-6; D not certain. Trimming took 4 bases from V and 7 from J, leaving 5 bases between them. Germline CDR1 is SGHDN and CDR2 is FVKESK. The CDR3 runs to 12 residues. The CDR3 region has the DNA TGTGCCAGCAGCCGAGCAAATTCACCCCTCCACTTT. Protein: CASSRANSPLHF. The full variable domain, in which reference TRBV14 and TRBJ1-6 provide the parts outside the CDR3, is EAGVTQFPSHSVIEKGQTVTLRCDPISGHDNLYWYRRVMGKEIKFLLHFVKESKQDESGMPNNRFLAERTGGTYSTLKVQPAELEDSGVYFCASSRANSPLHFGNGTRLTVT.

CDR3 amino acids: CASSVGLGPSEQYF. In DNA form, the CDR3 reads TGTGCCAGCAGCGTAGGTTTGGGCCCGAGCGAGCAGTACTTC. The chain recombines TRBV9 with TRBJ2-7, with D uncertain. Trimming stripped 0 bases from V and 6 bases from J, with 13 bases between. CDR3 length equals 14 residues. Per germline, CDR1 SGDLS and CDR2 YYNGEE.

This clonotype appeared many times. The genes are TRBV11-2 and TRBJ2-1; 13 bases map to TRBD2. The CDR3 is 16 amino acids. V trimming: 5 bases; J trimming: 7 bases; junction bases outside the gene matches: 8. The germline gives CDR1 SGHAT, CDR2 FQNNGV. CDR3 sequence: CASSPGTSGMENEQFF. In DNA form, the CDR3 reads TGTGCCAGCAGCCCGGGGACTAGCGGGATGGAGAATGAGCAGTTCTTC.

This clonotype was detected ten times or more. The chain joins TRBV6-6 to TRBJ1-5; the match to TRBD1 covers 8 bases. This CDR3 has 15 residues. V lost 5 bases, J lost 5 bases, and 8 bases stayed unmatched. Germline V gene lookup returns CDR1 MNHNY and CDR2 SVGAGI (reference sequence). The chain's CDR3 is CASSPPGGLDQPQHF. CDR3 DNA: TGTGCCAGCAGTCCTCCAGGGGGCTTAGATCAGCCCCAGCATTTT.

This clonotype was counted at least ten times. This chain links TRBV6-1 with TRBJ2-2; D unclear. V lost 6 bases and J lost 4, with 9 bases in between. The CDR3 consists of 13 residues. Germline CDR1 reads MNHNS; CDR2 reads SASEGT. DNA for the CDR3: TGTGCCAGCAGAGCCCAGGCCACCGGGGAGCTGTTTTTT. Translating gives CASRAQATGELFF.

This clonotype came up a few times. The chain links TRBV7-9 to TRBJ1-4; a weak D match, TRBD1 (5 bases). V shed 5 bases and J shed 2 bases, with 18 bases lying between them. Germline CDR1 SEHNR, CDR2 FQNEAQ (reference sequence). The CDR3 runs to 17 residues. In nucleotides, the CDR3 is TGTGCCAGCAGCCCAGGGACTTGGCCGACCACTAATGAAAAACTGTTTTTT. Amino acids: CASSPGTWPTTNEKLFF.

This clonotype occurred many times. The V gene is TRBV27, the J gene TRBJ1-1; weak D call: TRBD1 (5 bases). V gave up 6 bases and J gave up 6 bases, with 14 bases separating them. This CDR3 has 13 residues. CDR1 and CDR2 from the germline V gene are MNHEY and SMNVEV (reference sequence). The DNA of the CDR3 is TGTGCCAGCAGCCTTCAGGGTAACCCTGAAGCTTTCTTT. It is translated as CASSLQGNPEAFF.

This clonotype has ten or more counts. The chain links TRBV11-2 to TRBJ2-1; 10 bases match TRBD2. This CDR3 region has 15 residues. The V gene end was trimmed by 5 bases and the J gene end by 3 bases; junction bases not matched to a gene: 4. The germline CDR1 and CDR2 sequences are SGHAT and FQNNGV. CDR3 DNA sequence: TGTGCCAGCAGCCCCGGGACTAGCGACTACAATGAGCAGTTCTTC. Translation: CASSPGTSDYNEQFF.

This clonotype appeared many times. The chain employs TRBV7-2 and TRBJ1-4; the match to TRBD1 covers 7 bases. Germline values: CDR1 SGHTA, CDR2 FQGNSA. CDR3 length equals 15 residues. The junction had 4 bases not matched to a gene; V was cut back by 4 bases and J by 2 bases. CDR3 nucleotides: TGTGCCAGCAGCTCAAACAGGGGCACTAATGAAAAACTGTTTTTT. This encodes CASSSNRGTNEKLFF.

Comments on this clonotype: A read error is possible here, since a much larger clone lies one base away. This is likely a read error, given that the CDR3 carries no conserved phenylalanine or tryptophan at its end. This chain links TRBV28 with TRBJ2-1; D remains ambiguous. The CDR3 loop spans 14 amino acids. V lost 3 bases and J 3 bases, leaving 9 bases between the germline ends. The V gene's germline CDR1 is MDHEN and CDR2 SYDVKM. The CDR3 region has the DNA TGTGCCAGCAGTTTCTTCGGAGTCTACAATGAGCAGTTCCTC. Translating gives CASSFFGVYNEQFL.

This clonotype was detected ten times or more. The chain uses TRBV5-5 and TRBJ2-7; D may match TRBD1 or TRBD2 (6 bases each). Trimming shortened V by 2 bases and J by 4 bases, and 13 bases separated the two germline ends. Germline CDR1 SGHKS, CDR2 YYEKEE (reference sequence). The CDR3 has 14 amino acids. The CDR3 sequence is CASSFRGGSYEQYF. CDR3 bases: TGTGCCAGCAGCTTCAGAGGGGGGTCTTACGAGCAGTACTTC.

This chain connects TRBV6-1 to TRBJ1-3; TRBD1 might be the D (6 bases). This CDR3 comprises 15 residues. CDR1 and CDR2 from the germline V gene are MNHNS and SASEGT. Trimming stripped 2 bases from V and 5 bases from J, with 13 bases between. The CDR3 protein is CASSELPGGRNTIYF. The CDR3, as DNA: TGTGCCAGCAGTGAATTGCCGGGGGGCAGAAACACCATATATTTT.

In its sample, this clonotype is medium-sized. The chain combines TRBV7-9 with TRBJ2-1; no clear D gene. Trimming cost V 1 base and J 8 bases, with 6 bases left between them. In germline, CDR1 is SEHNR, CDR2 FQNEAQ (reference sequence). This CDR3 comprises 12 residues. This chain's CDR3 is CASSLEGDEQFF. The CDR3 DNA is TGTGCCAGCAGCTTAGAGGGCGATGAGCAGTTCTTC. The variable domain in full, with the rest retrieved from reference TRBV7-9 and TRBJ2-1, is DTGVSQNPRHKITKRGQNVTFRCDPISEHNRLYWYRQTLGQGPEFLTYFQNEAQLEKSRLLSDRFSAERPKGSFSTLEIQRTEQGDSAMYLCASSLEGDEQFFGPGTRLTVL.

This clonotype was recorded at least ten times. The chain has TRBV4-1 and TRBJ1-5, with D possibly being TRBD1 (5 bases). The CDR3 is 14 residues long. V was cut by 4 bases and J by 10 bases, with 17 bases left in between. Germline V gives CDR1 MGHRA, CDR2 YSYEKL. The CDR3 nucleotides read TGCGCCAGCAGCCGAGATAGAGGGGTCGGACCCCAGCATTTT. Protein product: CASSRDRGVGPQHF.

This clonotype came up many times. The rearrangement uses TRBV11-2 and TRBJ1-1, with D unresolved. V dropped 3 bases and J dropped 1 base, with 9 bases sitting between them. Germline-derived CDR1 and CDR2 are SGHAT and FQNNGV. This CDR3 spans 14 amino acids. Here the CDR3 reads CASSFGQTNTEAFF. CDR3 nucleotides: TGTGCCAGCAGCTTCGGGCAGACGAACACTGAAGCTTTCTTT.

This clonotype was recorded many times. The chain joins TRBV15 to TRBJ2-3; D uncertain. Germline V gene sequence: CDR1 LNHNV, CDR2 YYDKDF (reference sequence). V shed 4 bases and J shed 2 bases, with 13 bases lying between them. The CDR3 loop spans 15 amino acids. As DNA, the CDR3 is TGTGCCACCAGCAAAAGCTCCCTTCCCACAGATACGCAGTATTTT. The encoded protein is CATSKSSLPTDTQYF.

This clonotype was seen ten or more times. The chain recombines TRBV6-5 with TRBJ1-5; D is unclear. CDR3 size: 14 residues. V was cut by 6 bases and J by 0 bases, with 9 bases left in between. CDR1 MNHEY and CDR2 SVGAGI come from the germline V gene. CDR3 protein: CASRGTDSNQPQHF. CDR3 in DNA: TGTGCCAGCAGGGGTACAGATAGCAATCAGCCCCAGCATTTT.

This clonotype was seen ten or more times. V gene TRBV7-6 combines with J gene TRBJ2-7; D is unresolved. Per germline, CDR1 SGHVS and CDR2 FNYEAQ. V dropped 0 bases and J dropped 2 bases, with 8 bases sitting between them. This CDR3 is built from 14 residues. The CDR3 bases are TGTGCCAGCAGCTTAGCGGGATCGACCTACGAGCAGTACTTC. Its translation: CASSLAGSTYEQYF.